The text below deals with one TCR beta chain. Germline V CDR1 and CDR2: LNHDA, SQIVND (reference sequence). CDR3 length equals 17 residues. Trimming at V came to 4 bases and at J to 5 bases, leaving 11 bases not matched to a gene. Generated by immunoSEQ multiplex PCR, the TCRdb table keeps only in-frame clones and is missing some. The sample records about 180,000 clones, roughly 80% being singletons. The data are from a study of blood T cell repertoires in COVID-19. Seattle researchers signed up patients amid active infection and tracked them longitudinally. V gene TRBV19 combines with J gene TRBJ2-5, with TRBD1 identical over 12 bases. This clonotype originated in a woman between 70 and 85 years old with COVID-19, enrolled during active disease. Sequencing was performed on peripheral blood. The DNA for the CDR3 is TGTGCCAGTAGTAAAAACCGGGACAGGGGGCTTAGGGAGACCCAGTACTTC. Translation gives CASSKNRDRGLRETQYF.